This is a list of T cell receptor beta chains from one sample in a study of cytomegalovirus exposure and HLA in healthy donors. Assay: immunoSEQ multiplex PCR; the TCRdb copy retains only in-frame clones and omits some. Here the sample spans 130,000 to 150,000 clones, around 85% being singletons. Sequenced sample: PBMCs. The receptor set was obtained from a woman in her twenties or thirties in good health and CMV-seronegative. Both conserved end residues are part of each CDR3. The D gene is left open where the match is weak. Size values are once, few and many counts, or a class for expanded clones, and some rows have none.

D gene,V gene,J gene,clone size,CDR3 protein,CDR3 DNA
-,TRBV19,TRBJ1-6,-,CASSMARSSYNSPLHF,TGTGCCAGTAGTATGGCTCGGAGCTCCTATAATTCACCCCTCCACTTT
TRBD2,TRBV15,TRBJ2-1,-,CATSRGGLAGGYLSSYNEQFF,TGTGCCACCAGCAGAGGGGGACTAGCGGGGGGATATCTTAGCTCCTACAATGAGCAGTTCTTC
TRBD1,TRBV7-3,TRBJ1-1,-,CASSWGQTNTEAFF,TGTGCCAGCAGCTGGGGACAGACCAACACTGAAGCTTTCTTT
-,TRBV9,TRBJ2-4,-,CASSVGGRGKNIQYF,TGTGCCAGCAGCGTAGGAGGTAGGGGCAAAAACATTCAGTACTTC
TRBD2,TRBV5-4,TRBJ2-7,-,CASSLGMGGGTSYEQYF,TGTGCCAGCAGCTTGGGAATGGGCGGGGGTACCTCCTACGAGCAGTACTTC
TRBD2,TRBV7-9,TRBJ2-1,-,CASSLASGRFNEQFF,TGTGCCAGCAGCTTAGCTAGCGGGAGGTTCAATGAGCAGTTCTTC
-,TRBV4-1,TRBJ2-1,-,CASSQEPSSYNEQFF,TGCGCCAGCAGCCAAGAGCCTAGCTCCTACAATGAGCAGTTCTTC
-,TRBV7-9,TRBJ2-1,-,CASSPSNSNEQFF,TGTGCCAGCAGCCCTAGCAATTCCAATGAGCAGTTCTTC
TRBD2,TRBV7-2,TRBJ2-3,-,CASSSLGLAFTDTQYF,TGTGCCAGCAGCTCCTTAGGACTAGCGTTCACAGATACGCAGTATTTT
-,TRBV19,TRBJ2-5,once,CASSIGVRREETQYF,TGTGCCAGTAGTATAGGTGTCCGAAGGGAGGAGACCCAGTACTTC
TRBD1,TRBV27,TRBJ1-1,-,CASSLWQGGEAFF,TGTGCCAGCAGTTTATGGCAGGGGGGTGAAGCTTTCTTT
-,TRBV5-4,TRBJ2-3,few,CASSFADGVTDTQYF,TGTGCCAGCAGCTTCGCAGACGGAGTTACAGATACGCAGTATTTT
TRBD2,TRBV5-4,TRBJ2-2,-,CASSQLAGGAGELFF,TGTGCCAGCAGCCAACTAGCGGGAGGGGCCGGGGAGCTGTTTTTT
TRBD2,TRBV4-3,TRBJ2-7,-,CASSRQPREGRQYF,TGCGCCAGCAGCCGCCAACCACGGGAGGGGCGGCAGTACTTC
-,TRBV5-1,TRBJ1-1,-,CASSFSTGAGGTEAFF,TGCGCCAGCAGCTTTTCCACCGGGGCGGGGGGGACTGAAGCTTTCTTT
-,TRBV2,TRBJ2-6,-,CASSEGRSGANVLTF,TGTGCCAGCAGTGAGGGGAGATCTGGGGCCAACGTCCTGACTTTC
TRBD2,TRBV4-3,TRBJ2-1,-,CASSPLAGHNEQFF,TGCGCCAGCAGCCCGCTAGCGGGGCACAATGAGCAGTTCTTC
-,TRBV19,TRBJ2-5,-,CASRAGTDKRPQYF,TGTGCCAGTAGAGCAGGGACTGATAAGAGACCCCAGTACTTC
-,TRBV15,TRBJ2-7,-,CATSEVTASYEQYF,TGTGCCACCAGCGAAGTGACTGCTTCCTACGAGCAGTACTTC
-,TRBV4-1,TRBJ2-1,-,CASSQVSGNEQFF,TGCGCCAGCAGCCAAGTATCCGGGAATGAGCAGTTCTTC
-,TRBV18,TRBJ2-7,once,CASSPTESSYEQYF,TGTGCCAGCTCCCCGACAGAAAGCTCCTACGAGCAGTACTTC
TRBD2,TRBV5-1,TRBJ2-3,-,CASSPTSSGSITDTQYF,TGCGCCAGCAGCCCGACCTCCAGCGGGAGTATCACAGATACGCAGTATTTT
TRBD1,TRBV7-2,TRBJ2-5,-,CASSLGQGRRETQYF,TGTGCCAGCAGCCTTGGACAGGGGAGGAGAGAGACCCAGTACTTC
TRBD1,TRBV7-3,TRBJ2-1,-,CASSDESTGFNEQFF,TGTGCCAGCAGCGACGAATCGACAGGGTTCAATGAGCAGTTCTTC
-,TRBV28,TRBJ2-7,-,CASKTGPAGLYEQYF,TGTGCCAGCAAAACAGGGCCAGCGGGGCTCTACGAGCAGTACTTC
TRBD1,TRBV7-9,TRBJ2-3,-,CASSLGTGGADTQYF,TGTGCCAGCAGCTTAGGGACAGGTGGAGCAGATACGCAGTATTTT
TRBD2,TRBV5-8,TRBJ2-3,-,CASSWAQTSGASTDTQYF,TGTGCCAGCAGCTGGGCCCAGACTAGCGGGGCTAGCACAGATACGCAGTATTTT